The next 12 T cell receptor beta chains were all read from a single sample in a study of T cell changes during pregnancy in multiple sclerosis. Sequenced by immunoSEQ multiplex PCR; TCRdb stores in-frame clones only, minus some. The sample carries approximately 59,000 clones, 93% recorded once. The sample consisted of CD4+ T cells from peripheral blood mononuclear cells, taken before pregnancy. These receptors were taken from a female donor with multiple sclerosis, enrolled in a pregnancy study.

The chain couples TRBV4-3 to TRBJ2-3, with 8 bases fitting TRBD2. Germline lookup yields CDR1 LGHNA and CDR2 YSLEER. J was trimmed by 2 bases and V by 0 bases; bases with no gene match: 7. The CDR3 length is 17 residues. The CDR3 DNA follows: TGCGCCAGCAGCCAAGAGTCGGGAGGGCATAACACAGATACGCAGTATTTT. Its protein product is CASSQESGGHNTDTQYF.

The chain couples TRBV19 to TRBJ1-2; 9 bases line up with TRBD1. The length of the CDR3 is 14 residues. The V and J ends lost 7 bases and 2 bases, in that order; junction bases with no gene match: 5. CDR1 and CDR2 (germline): LNHDA, SQIVND (reference sequence). The DNA for the CDR3 is TGTGCCAGTACAAGACAGGGGGGAAACTATGGCTACACCTTC. Translation gives CASTRQGGNYGYTF.

The chain combines TRBV19 with TRBJ2-1; TRBD2 aligns across 7 bases. The CDR3 runs to 16 residues. From germline, CDR1 is LNHDA and CDR2 SQIVND (reference sequence). Trimming took 3 bases from V and 3 from J; bases not matched to a gene: 8. The CDR3 sequence is CASSMGRTRVYNEQFF. The CDR3 region has the DNA TGTGCCAGTAGTATGGGGAGGACTAGAGTCTACAATGAGCAGTTCTTC.

The chain uses TRBV10-3 and TRBJ2-7, with 10 bases lining up with TRBD1. V lost 4 bases, J lost 6 bases, and 6 bases stayed unmatched. In germline, CDR1 is ENHRY, CDR2 SYGVKD. The CDR3 loop spans 14 amino acids. CDR3 loop: CAISGTGGLREQYF. The CDR3 DNA is TGTGCCATCAGTGGGACAGGGGGATTGCGCGAGCAGTACTTC.

This chain connects TRBV4-2 to TRBJ2-1, with 7 bases aligning to TRBD2. Germline V gene data show CDR1 as LGHNA and CDR2 as YNFKEQ. This CDR3 has 15 residues. J gave up 3 bases and V 1 base, and 3 bases lay outside the gene matches. CDR3 nucleotides: TGTGCCAGCAGCCAAGGTCTAGCGGACTACAATGAGCAGTTCTTC. Translating gives CASSQGLADYNEQFF.

Concerning this clone itself: This specimen includes other DNA sequences encoding the same CDR3. The chain uses TRBV4-2 and TRBJ2-7, with D possibly being TRBD1 (5 bases). Trimming stripped 0 bases from V and 6 bases from J, with 12 bases between. This CDR3 spans 14 amino acids. CDR1 LGHNA and CDR2 YNFKEQ come from the germline V gene. CDR3 bases: TGTGCCAGCAGCCAAGATCTGGGTAGGGGCGAGCAGTACTTC. Translated: CASSQDLGRGEQYF.

V gene TRBV7-2 combines with J gene TRBJ2-1, with TRBD2 matching 8 bases. The CDR3 extends over 15 amino acids. V lost 1 base to trimming and J lost 8 bases; unmatched junction nucleotides: 7. CDR1 and CDR2 (germline): SGHTA, FQGNSA. The CDR3 DNA reads as TGTGCCAGCAGCTTAGTCGGGAGGGCGGTAGATGAGCAGTTCTTC. It is translated as CASSLVGRAVDEQFF.

The table lists this clone with a count of one. This rearrangement joins TRBV6-5 to TRBJ2-7, with unresolved D. CDR1 and CDR2 from the germline V gene are MNHEY and SVGAGI. The V gene lost 4 bases and the J gene lost 5 bases, with 21 bases spanning the gap. The CDR3 has 16 residues. CDR3 region: CASSFLAGSKSHEQYF. CDR3 nucleotides: TGTGCCAGCAGTTTCCTCGCCGGGTCGAAAAGTCACGAGCAGTACTTC.

This clone has more than one count but fewer than ten. The chain joins TRBV5-1 to TRBJ2-3; 12 bases align to TRBD1. CDR3 length: 16 amino acids. V lost 0 bases and J lost 5; bases outside the gene matches: 4. The germline CDR1 and CDR2 sequences are SGHRS and YFSETQ. This CDR3 reads CASSLGGTGGEDTQYF. The CDR3, as DNA: TGCGCCAGCAGCTTGGGAGGGACAGGGGGCGAAGATACGCAGTATTTT.

V gene TRBV7-6 combines with J gene TRBJ1-3, with TRBD1 identical over 7 bases. There are 17 residues in the CDR3. CDR1 is SGHVS, CDR2 FNYEAQ, per germline. Unmatched junction bases numbered 14, after V lost 5 bases and J lost 4 bases. CDR3 bases: TGTGCCAGCAGCCCCAAGTCTGTGACAGGGCTGGGAAACACCATATATTTT. The encoded protein is CASSPKSVTGLGNTIYF.

The count of this clone is one. This chain joins TRBV5-6 and TRBJ2-7; the D gene is possibly TRBD1 (6 bases). V lost 1 base and J 6 bases, leaving 17 bases between the germline ends. Germline CDR1 SGHDT, CDR2 YYEEEE. The CDR3 is made up of 15 amino acids. The CDR3: CASSLFRDTVGEQYF. The CDR3, as DNA: TGTGCCAGCAGCTTGTTCCGGGACACTGTCGGCGAGCAGTACTTC.

This chain uses TRBV6-1 with TRBJ2-7, with 7 bases lining up with TRBD2. The CDR3 spans 14 residues. CDR1 is MNHNS and CDR2 is SASEGT in the germline V gene. The V segment lost 6 bases and the J segment 3 bases; nucleotides outside the gene matches: 8. Written as DNA, the CDR3 is TGTGCCAGCAGGGGACTTGCGGGAGTCTACGAGCAGTACTTC. Translation: CASRGLAGVYEQYF.